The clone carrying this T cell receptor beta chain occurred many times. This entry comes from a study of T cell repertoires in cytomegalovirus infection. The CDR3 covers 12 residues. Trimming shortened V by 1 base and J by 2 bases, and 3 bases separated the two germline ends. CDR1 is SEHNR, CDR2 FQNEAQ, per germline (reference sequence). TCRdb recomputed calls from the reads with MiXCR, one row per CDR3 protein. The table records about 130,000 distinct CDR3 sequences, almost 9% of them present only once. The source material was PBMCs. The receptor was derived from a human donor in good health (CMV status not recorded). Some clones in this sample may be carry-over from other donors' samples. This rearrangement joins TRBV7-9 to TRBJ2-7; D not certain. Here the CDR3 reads CASSLDAYEQYF. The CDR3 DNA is TGTGCCAGCAGCTTAGATGCCTACGAGCAGTACTTC.